What follows are 10 T cell receptor beta chains derived from one specimen sequenced in a study of blood T cell repertoires in COVID-19 (dated by TCRdb to the early 2020s). Receptors were amplified or captured by the immunoSEQ multiplex PCR assay. What TCRdb holds here is the immuneACCESS table cut down to in-frame rearrangements. Part of the clones is not present; checked against another copy, under half of the missing clones reflect an unresolved V gene, and the others are unexplained. The sample records approximately 270,000 clones, roughly 86% of which are singletons. The ten biggest clones cover just under 9% of the sample. The sequencing input was peripheral blood. All receptors come from a man between 35 and 55 years old with active or convalescent COVID-19.

The DNA of the CDR3 is TGTGCCAGCAGCCGCTCCTTGGGGCGAGACAATGAGCAGTTCTTC. It yields the protein CASSRSLGRDNEQFF. V and J are TRBV7-3 and TRBJ2-1; possibly TRBD1 for D (5 bases). The germline gives CDR1 SGHTA, CDR2 FQGTGA. With 5 bases removed from V and 5 bases from J, the gap between germline ends came to 16 bases. CDR3 length: 15 residues. Full variable domain (missing parts from reference TRBV7-3 and TRBJ2-1): GAGVSQTPSNKVTEKGKYVELRCDPISGHTALYWYRQSLGQGPEFLIYFQGTGAADDSGLPNDRFFAVRPEGSVSTLKIQRTERGDSAVYLCASSRSLGRDNEQFFGPGTRLTVL.

The rearrangement links TRBV12-2 to TRBJ2-5; whether TRBD1, the table's D call, matches the DNA was not checked. TRBV12-2 is a documented pseudogene. The CDR3 extends over 18 amino acids. The DNA for the CDR3 is TGTGCAAGTCGCTTAGGAAAGCCGAACACCCCGGCAGGTGAGACCCAGTACTTC. Translated, it gives CASRLGKPNTPAGETQYF.

Only one count was recorded for this clone. Other DNA sequences from this sample encode an identical CDR3 as well. The V gene is TRBV20-1, the J gene TRBJ1-2; no clear D. Germline V gene data show CDR1 as DFQATT and CDR2 as SNEGSKA (reference sequence). Trimming shortened V by 5 bases and J by 5 bases, and 9 bases separated the two germline ends. The CDR3 contains 11 residues. CDR3 DNA sequence: TGCAGTGCTCCGACGGGTTATGGCTACACCTTC. This sequence encodes CSAPTGYGYTF.

The rearrangement uses TRBV25-1 and TRBJ1-2; D possibly corresponds to TRBD1 (6 bases). Germline V gives CDR1 MGHDK, CDR2 SYGVNS. The CDR3 spans 17 residues. The ends were cut back, 1 base at V and 5 bases at J, with 20 bases in the middle. Here the CDR3 DNA reads TGTGCCAGCAGTGAATCCGGGACACGGACCACCGGGTATGGCTACACCTTC. Amino acids: CASSESGTRTTGYGYTF.

The chain uses TRBV5-6 and TRBJ2-2; TRBD2 matches at 7 bases. This CDR3 region has 13 residues. From germline, CDR1 is SGHDT and CDR2 YYEEEE. V lost 4 bases to trimming and J lost 6 bases; unmatched junction nucleotides: 3. The CDR3 protein is CASSREGSGELFF. The CDR3 DNA follows: TGTGCCAGCAGCAGGGAGGGGTCCGGGGAGCTGTTTTTT.

The genes are TRBV24-1 and TRBJ2-5; D is undetermined. Trimming shortened V by 3 bases and J by 2 bases, and 9 bases separated the two germline ends. Germline CDR1 KGHDR, CDR2 SFDVKD. The CDR3 covers 14 residues. CDR3 DNA: TGTGCCACCAGTGATGATAGTGAGCAAGAGACCCAGTACTTC. It codes for CATSDDSEQETQYF.

The chain carries TRBV30 and TRBJ2-7, with D possibly matching TRBD2 (5 bases). The CDR3 runs to 12 residues. Germline CDR1 reads GTSNPN; CDR2 reads SVGIG (reference sequence). Between the trimmed V and J ends, which lost 1 base and 10 bases, there was a span of 14 bases. The CDR3 here is CAWSAPHGIQYF. CDR3 nucleotides: TGTGCCTGGAGTGCGCCCCACGGGATTCAGTACTTC.

J is TRBJ2-7 and V is TRBV29-1, with 10 positions matching TRBD1. Germline values: CDR1 SQVTM, CDR2 ANQGSEA. CDR3 length equals 15 residues. The V gene end was trimmed by 7 bases and the J gene end by 3 bases; junction bases not matched to a gene: 12. The CDR3, as DNA: TGCAGCGCCATAACCCCCGGACAGGGGGACTACGAGCAGTACTTC. Translation: CSAITPGQGDYEQYF.

The chain is built from TRBV12-3 or TRBV12-4 and TRBJ1-1; D ambiguous. Trimming cost V 6 bases and J 10 bases, with 15 bases left between them. The CDR3 totals 12 residues. The CDR3 sequence: CASRLASAGAFF. CDR3 bases: TGTGCCAGCAGACTGGCCAGTGCGGGAGCTTTCTTT.

V is TRBV7-9 and J is TRBJ2-1; no reliable D call. Trimming removed 2 bases from V and 0 bases from J, with 11 bases in between. CDR1 SEHNR and CDR2 FQNEAQ come from the germline V gene (reference sequence). The CDR3 is 16 residues long. As DNA, the CDR3 is TGTGCCAGCAGCTTACGACCGACAAGCTCCTACAATGAGCAGTTCTTC. Its translation: CASSLRPTSSYNEQFF. Based on the CDR3 plus reference TRBV7-9 and TRBJ2-1, the full variable domain is DTGVSQNPRHKITKRGQNVTFRCDPISEHNRLYWYRQTLGQGPEFLTYFQNEAQLEKSRLLSDRFSAERPKGSFSTLEIQRTEQGDSAMYLCASSLRPTSSYNEQFFGPGTRLTVL.